Below, 12 T cell receptor beta chains from the same sample are listed, as sequenced in a study of T cell responses to AZD1222 COVID-19 vaccine. Assay: immunoSEQ multiplex PCR; the TCRdb copy retains only in-frame clones and omits some. Among around 110,000 clones, about nine tenths were seen once, and the ten largest hold over 3.5%. This specimen consisted of peripheral blood, obtained on day 0 of AZD1222 vaccination. The receptors shown here come from an adult in good health.

This clone was counted a single time. The chain links TRBV19 to TRBJ2-6; weak D call: TRBD2 (5 bases). V gave up 5 bases and J gave up 2 bases, with 10 bases separating them. The length of the CDR3 is 15 residues. Germline V gives CDR1 LNHDA, CDR2 SQIVND (reference sequence). In DNA form, the CDR3 reads TGTGCCAGTAGTCCGGGATCTCCTGGGGCCAACGTCCTGACTTTC. This translates into CASSPGSPGANVLTF.

The V call is TRBV6-6, the J call TRBJ1-5; 11 nucleotides align to TRBD1. Germline CDR1 is MNHNY and CDR2 is SVGAGI (reference sequence). The ends lost 8 bases at V and 6 bases at J; junction bases unmatched: 9. The CDR3 is 15 amino acids. Here the CDR3 DNA reads TGTGCCAGCTACTGGACAGGGGGCAAGGTTCAGCCCCAGCATTTT. Protein sequence: CASYWTGGKVQPQHF.

The chain joins TRBV5-6 to TRBJ2-5, with 7 bases fitting TRBD1. CDR3 length equals 16 residues. Germline V gene data show CDR1 as SGHDT and CDR2 as YYEEEE. The J segment lost 2 bases and the V segment lost 3 bases, leaving 10 bases of the junction unmatched. In DNA form, the CDR3 reads TGTGCCAGCAGCTCGGCGTGGACAGGTCGACAAGAGACCCAGTACTTC. Translating gives CASSSAWTGRQETQYF.

This chain links TRBV3-1 (or the pseudogene TRBV3-2) with TRBJ2-3; D uncertain. The CDR3 loop spans 15 amino acids. Germline lookup yields CDR1 LGHDT and CDR2 YNNKEL (reference sequence). Trimming shortened V by 0 bases and J by 5 bases, and 12 bases separated the two germline ends. The CDR3 bases are TGTGCCAGCAGCCAAGATCCCCAATATGTAGATACGCAGTATTTT. This encodes CASSQDPQYVDTQYF.

This chain's CDR3 is CASSEGSSYGYTF. In DNA, the CDR3 is TGTGCCAGCAGTGAGGGGAGTAGCTATGGCTACACCTTC. The chain has TRBV5-6 and TRBJ1-2, with D possibly being TRBD1 (5 bases). Trimming took off 5 bases at V and 4 bases at J, with 12 bases between the two ends. This CDR3 has 13 residues. CDR1 is SGHDT, CDR2 YYEEEE, per germline.

The V and J genes are TRBV5-6 and TRBJ2-7, with 10 bases fitting TRBD1. Germline V gene lookup returns CDR1 SGHDT and CDR2 YYEEEE. The CDR3 sequence is 14 residues long. V gave up 0 bases and J gave up 5 bases; unmatched junction bases: 2. The CDR3 sequence: CASSLGQGAHEQYF. CDR3 in DNA: TGTGCCAGCAGCTTGGGACAGGGGGCTCACGAGCAGTACTTC.

The V and J genes are TRBV5-1 and TRBJ2-1; possible D gene TRBD2, 6 bases. V was cut by 4 bases and J by 6 bases, with 14 bases left in between. The CDR3 is made up of 14 amino acids. Germline-derived CDR1 and CDR2 are SGHRS and YFSETQ. This CDR3 is CASSLTGLPNEQFF. The CDR3 DNA follows: TGCGCCAGCAGCCTGACGGGACTCCCCAATGAGCAGTTCTTC.

The rearrangement links TRBV27 to TRBJ2-7; a possible D gene is TRBD2 (6 bases). The ends were cut back, 5 bases at V and 0 bases at J, with 17 bases in the middle. Per germline, CDR1 MNHEY and CDR2 SMNVEV (reference sequence). This CDR3 spans 16 amino acids. The CDR3 loop reads CASSLFGSERSYEQYF. The CDR3 nucleotides read TGTGCCAGCAGTCTGTTCGGGAGCGAACGCTCCTACGAGCAGTACTTC.

The V gene is TRBV18, the J gene TRBJ2-3, with 9 bases identical to TRBD1. The CDR3 sequence is 14 residues long. CDR1 is KGHSH and CDR2 is LQKENI in the germline V gene. V was pared by 4 bases and J by 4 bases, with 3 bases of the junction left unmatched. The CDR3 DNA reads as TGTGCCAGCTCACGGGACAGGGCTCCAGATACGCAGTATTTT. This translates into CASSRDRAPDTQYF.

This chain connects TRBV2 to TRBJ1-1; the D is unclear. Germline V gene data show CDR1 as SNHLY and CDR2 as FYNNEI. V lost 8 bases to trimming and J lost 4 bases, with 5 bases between them. This CDR3 has 10 amino acids. CDR3 in amino acids: CASPGTEAFF. The CDR3 bases are TGTGCCAGCCCGGGCACTGAAGCTTTCTTT.

J is TRBJ1-2 and V is TRBV28; weak D call: TRBD1 (5 bases). The CDR3 totals 13 residues. V was trimmed by 2 bases and J by 4 bases, leaving 8 bases between them. Germline CDR1 and CDR2: MDHEN and SYDVKM. The DNA for the CDR3 is TGTGCCAGCAGTTTAGGAGGGGCCTATGGCTACACCTTC. This encodes CASSLGGAYGYTF.

The rearrangement links TRBV12-3 or TRBV12-4 to TRBJ2-7, with D hard to call. The V end lost 6 bases, the J end lost 4 bases, and 10 bases lay between the germline ends. CDR3 length: 12 amino acids. CDR3 DNA: TGTGCCAGCAGCCGCAGCCAATACGAGCAGTACTTC. The encoded protein is CASSRSQYEQYF.